The source of this T cell receptor (beta chain) is a study of molecular identifiers for immune sequencing clone quantification listed by TCRdb under 2018. A note on the overall study: For a replicate experiment, RNA from approximately 20,000 or 98,000 naive CD8 T cells was divided into five aliquots, and four of the five aliquots were sequenced. The study was a methods study using CD8 T cells to benchmark molecular-identifier clustering-based TCR repertoire sequencing (MIDCIRS) and TCR RNA copy counting.

General conclusions and limits of the study: The sizes of highly expanded clones could end up underestimated when identical TCR molecules share a barcode. Spiked-in Jurkat TCR RNA equal to a single cell's worth was reported to be detectable even within 1,100,000 naive CD8 T cells. The naive libraries included spiked-in Jurkat TCR RNA (10 copies' worth), and this RNA is not part of the donor repertoire. When barcode sub-clustering was not used, chimeric consensus sequences inflated TCR diversity, with chimeras reaching as high as 47%. In CMV-specific effector cells, clones with more than 20 RNA copies contained over 99% of molecules, whereas in naive cells such clones contained under 1% of molecules. Modeling estimated roughly 3 recovered TCR RNA copies per cell, compared with approximately 10 by digital PCR, which implies 30% to 35% capture efficiency.

This clonotype was seen a handful of times. The antigen this receptor binds is unknown. No base qualities exist here, and no much larger clone lies one base off it. Libraries of naive CD8 T cells were generated from approximately 20,000 to 1,000,000 sorted cells, with 10%, 30% or 50% of the purified RNA used. Naive CD8 T cells were FACS-sorted as CD8+CD4-CCR7+CD45RA+ on a BD FACSAria II into RLT Plus buffer. To test detection sensitivity, Jurkat RNA equal to fewer than 13 TCR copies was added to samples of about 20,000-1,000,000 naive CD8 T cells. Enrichment of CD8 T cells was performed with RosetteSep CD8+ T Cell Enrichment Cocktail and Ficoll-Paque, after which ACK red cell lysis was carried out. Preparation of the library involved PCR. Sequenced using a NextSeq 500. Preparation of bulk TCR libraries followed a previously described approach, with the TCR primers listed in Table S5. The Qiagen AllPrep DNA/RNA kit was used to purify total RNA. Before analysis, reads from multiple sequencing runs of one library were combined. Under the source paper's analysis protocol: Only reads with exact TCR constant sequence were kept, trimmed to 150 nt, and grouped by their 12-nt molecular barcodes. Within each barcode group, reads were sub-clustered at a 15% Levenshtein threshold, and quality-weighted consensus sequences were built per RNA molecule. Non-functional sequences were discarded, and so were lower-count sequences lying one edit away from another sequence. Based on fitting two negative binomial distributions, any barcode sub-cluster with under 20% of the maximum read count was discarded. TCRdb reanalyzed the raw reads on its own, using fastp at Q25 for trimming and MiXCR for clone calling, and kept in-frame beta chains. CDR3 protein sequences are deduplicated, and each keeps its most common genes and DNA. Here the V and J calls rest on TCRdb's processing, not on the authors' analysis. The sample yields about half a million distinct CDR3 sequences; approximately 25% were counted once. The ten largest clones add up to over 0.6% of the sample.

Material for sequencing was naive CD8+ T cells from blood, with Jurkat cell RNA spiked in. The cell subset or site tag for this specimen amounts to: FACS-sorted CD8+CD4-CCR7+CD45RA+ naive T cells. The origin of this receptor is a human donor in good health. Some libraries in this study had Jurkat cell RNA spiked in.

The DNA reads TGTGCCAGCAGCTTGGGTGGCGCAGGGTTGAACACTGAAGCTTTCTTT. It translates to CASSLGGAGLNTEAFF. The sequence is built from TRBV5-6 and TRBJ1-1, and the D gene may be TRBD1, 5 bases matching. The cysteine opens and the phenylalanine closes a CDR3 of 16 amino acids. Of the read, only the CDR3 DNA is kept; its 48 bases are in frame from base 1. CDR1 SGHDT and CDR2 YYEEEE are derived from the germline V gene. Between the V and J ends, shortened by 0 bases and 0 bases respectively, the junction contains 12 bases.